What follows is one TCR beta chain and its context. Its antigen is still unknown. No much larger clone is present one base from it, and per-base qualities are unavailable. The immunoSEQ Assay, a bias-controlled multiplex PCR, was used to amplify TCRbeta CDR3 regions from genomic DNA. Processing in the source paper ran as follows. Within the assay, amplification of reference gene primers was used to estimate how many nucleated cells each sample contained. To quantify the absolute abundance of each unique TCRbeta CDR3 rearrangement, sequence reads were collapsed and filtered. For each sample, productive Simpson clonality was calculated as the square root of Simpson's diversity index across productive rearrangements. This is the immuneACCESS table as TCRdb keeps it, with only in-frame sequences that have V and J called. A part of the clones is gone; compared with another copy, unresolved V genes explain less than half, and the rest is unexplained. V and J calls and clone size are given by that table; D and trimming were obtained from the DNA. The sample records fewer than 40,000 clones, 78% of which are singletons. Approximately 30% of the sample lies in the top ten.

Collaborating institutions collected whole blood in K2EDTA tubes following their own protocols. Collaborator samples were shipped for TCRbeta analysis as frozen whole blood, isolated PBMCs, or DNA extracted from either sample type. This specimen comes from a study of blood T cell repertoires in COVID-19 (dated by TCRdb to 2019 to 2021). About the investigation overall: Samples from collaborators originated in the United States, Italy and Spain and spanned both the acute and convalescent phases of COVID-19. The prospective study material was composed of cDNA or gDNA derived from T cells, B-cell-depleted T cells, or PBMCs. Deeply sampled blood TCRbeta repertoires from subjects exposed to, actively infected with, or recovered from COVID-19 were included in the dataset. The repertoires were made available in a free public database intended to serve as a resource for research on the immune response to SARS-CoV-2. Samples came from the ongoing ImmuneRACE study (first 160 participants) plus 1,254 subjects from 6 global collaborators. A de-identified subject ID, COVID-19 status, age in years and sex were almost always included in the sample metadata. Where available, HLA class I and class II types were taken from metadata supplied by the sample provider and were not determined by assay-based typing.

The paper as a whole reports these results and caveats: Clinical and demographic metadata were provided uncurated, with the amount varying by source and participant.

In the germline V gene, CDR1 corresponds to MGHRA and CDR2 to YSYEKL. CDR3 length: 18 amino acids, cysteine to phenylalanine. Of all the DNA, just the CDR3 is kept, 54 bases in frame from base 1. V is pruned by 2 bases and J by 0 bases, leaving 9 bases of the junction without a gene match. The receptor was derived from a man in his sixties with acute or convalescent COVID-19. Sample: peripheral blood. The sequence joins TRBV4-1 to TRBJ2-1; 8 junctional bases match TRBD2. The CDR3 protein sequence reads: CASSQPAGVSSSYNEQFF. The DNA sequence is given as TGCGCCAGCAGCCAACCAGCGGGAGTCTCGAGCTCCTACAATGAGCAGTTCTTC.